These T cell receptor beta chains were read from a single sample in a study of PD-L1 blockade in urothelial cancer. The table came from immunoSEQ multiplex PCR; TCRdb's copy has only in-frame clones and leaves some out. Among approximately 34,000 clones, approximately 80% were seen once, and the ten largest hold more than 30%. This specimen was PBMCs, taken around atezolizumab (anti-PD-L1) treatment. The receptors come from a man in his fifties or sixties with urothelial cancer. The CDR3 runs from the conserved cysteine through the conserved F or W. Each record gives: D gene, V gene, clone size, J gene, CDR3 DNA, CDR3 protein. D genes are given only for firm matches. Expanded clones are given a class, and other clones once, few, many or no size at all.

.,TRBV14,.,TRBJ1-4,TGTGCCAGCAGCCAAGAGGTCGGCGGCCGGGGTGAAAAACTGTTTTTT,CASSQEVGGRGEKLFF
.,TRBV18,.,TRBJ1-4,TGTGCCAGCTCACGAGGCCCCGCCGGGGAAAAACTGTTTTTT,CASSRGPAGEKLFF
TRBD1,TRBV5-5,.,TRBJ2-7,TGTGCCAGCAGCTTACAGAAAACAGGGGCCCACGAGCAGTACTTC,CASSLQKTGAHEQYF
TRBD1,TRBV28,.,TRBJ1-5,TGTGCCAGCAGTTTTTGGGCAGACAGGGGACAGCCCCAGCATTTT,CASSFWADRGQPQHF
.,TRBV30,.,TRBJ1-2,TGTGCCTGGACATTTAACTATGGCTACACCTTC,CAWTFNYGYTF
TRBD1,TRBV6-4,.,TRBJ2-7,TGTGCCAGCAGTGACGCCCTGGGACAGGGGGCTTACGAGCAGTACTTC,CASSDALGQGAYEQYF
.,TRBV5-1,.,TRBJ2-7,TGCGCCAGCAGCCAGCCCACAGCTAACGAGCAGTACTTC,CASSQPTANEQYF
.,TRBV5-6,.,TRBJ2-3,TGTGCCAGCAGCACGAATGCTTGGGGTTTGACAGGGACTACAGATACGCAGTATTTT,CASSTNAWGLTGTTDTQYF
.,TRBV4-2,.,TRBJ2-1,TGTGCCAGCAGCGCGGACAGAAGCGGCAATGAGCAGTTCTTC,CASSADRSGNEQFF
.,TRBV6-1,.,TRBJ2-7,TGTGCCAGCAGTGAAGACCCCCGACTGCTCTCCTACGAGCAGTACTTC,CASSEDPRLLSYEQYF
.,TRBV5-1,.,TRBJ1-1,TGCGCCAGCAGTGTCCCAACAGAAAAATTGGCTTTCTTT,CASSVPTEKLAFF
.,TRBV9,.,TRBJ1-3,TGTGCCAGCAGCTCAGGTGGGGGGACCGGAAACACCATATATTTT,CASSSGGGTGNTIYF
TRBD1,TRBV9,.,TRBJ2-5,TGTGCCAGCAGGGGGACAGGGACGTGGGAGACCCAGTACTTC,CASRGTGTWETQYF
TRBD1,TRBV6-4,.,TRBJ1-1,TGTGCCAGCGGACAGGACCTGAACACTGAAGCTTTCTTT,CASGQDLNTEAFF
TRBD2,TRBV9,.,TRBJ2-1,TGTGCCAGCAGCGTAGGGGGGACTAGCGGGGAGCAGTTCTTC,CASSVGGTSGEQFF
.,TRBV29-1,.,TRBJ1-5,TGCAGCGTTGCTTTTTCGACATTGGAACAGCCCCAGCATTTT,CSVAFSTLEQPQHF
.,TRBV2,.,TRBJ1-2,TGTGCCAGCAGGGGGGAGCGGGGTCGTAACTATGGCTACACCTTC,CASRGERGRNYGYTF
TRBD2,TRBV6-5,.,TRBJ2-1,TGTGCCAGCAGTCGGACTAGCGGGGCCTACAATGAGCAGTTCTTC,CASSRTSGAYNEQFF
TRBD1,TRBV5-4,.,TRBJ1-1,TGTGCCAGCAGCTTGAGGACAGGTGGAAACACTGAAGCTTTCTTT,CASSLRTGGNTEAFF
.,TRBV9,.,TRBJ2-3,TGTGCCAGCAGCGTAGACGGGAAGAGAGATACGCAGTATTTT,CASSVDGKRDTQYF
.,TRBV5-4,.,TRBJ2-5,TGTGCCAGCAGCTTGATTGGAGGTTGGCAAGAGACCCAGTACTTC,CASSLIGGWQETQYF
TRBD1,TRBV18,.,TRBJ1-1,TGTGCCAGCTCACGAGGACAGGCGAACACTGAAGCTTTCTTT,CASSRGQANTEAFF
.,TRBV30,.,TRBJ1-5,TGTGCCTGGAGCGCAGGGCAAGGAAATCAGCCCCAGCATTTT,CAWSAGQGNQPQHF
TRBD1,TRBV7-6,.,TRBJ2-7,TGTGCCAGCAGCCCCCGGGACAGGGAAAGAAAAGCCTACGAGCAGTACTTC,CASSPRDRERKAYEQYF
TRBD1,TRBV19,.,TRBJ1-6,TGTGCCAGTAGTATGTCCAGGGGGAATTCACCCCTCCACTTT,CASSMSRGNSPLHF
.,TRBV4-2,.,TRBJ2-5,TGTGCCAGCAGCCAAGGCAGGTCTAGTGCTGGGAGCCAGACCCAGTACTTC,CASSQGRSSAGSQTQYF
TRBD1,TRBV19,.,TRBJ2-7,TGTGCCAGTAGTAAGGGACAGAACAAACCGGGCTACGAGCAGTACTTC,CASSKGQNKPGYEQYF
.,TRBV19,.,TRBJ1-5,TGTGCCAGTAGTACACGGAGGAATCAGCCCCAGCATTTT,CASSTRRNQPQHF
.,TRBV12-5,.,TRBJ2-2,TGTGCTAGTGGTTTGGTACTGGGTAGCTTGAACACCGGGGAGCTGTTTTTT,CASGLVLGSLNTGELFF
TRBD2,TRBV11-2,.,TRBJ2-1,TGTGCCAGCAGCTTTGGCGGGAGGTTCCACAATGAGCAGTTCTTC,CASSFGGRFHNEQFF
TRBD1,TRBV28,.,TRBJ1-4,TGTGCCAGCAGTCCTGGACAGGGACGCGGAAAACTGTTTTTT,CASSPGQGRGKLFF
.,TRBV28,once,TRBJ1-1,TGTGCCAGCAGTTCCCCTCTGGGAGGAATGAACACTGAAGCTTTCTTT,CASSSPLGGMNTEAFF
TRBD1,TRBV6-1,.,TRBJ1-5,TGTGCCAGCAGTGACGACAGGGGTTGGAGCAATCAGCCCCAGCATTTT,CASSDDRGWSNQPQHF
TRBD2,TRBV7-2,.,TRBJ2-1,TGTGCCAGCAGCTCAATTCGGGTGGGTAGCGGGGGGTTCTACAATGAGCAGTTCTTC,CASSSIRVGSGGFYNEQFF
.,TRBV6-6,.,TRBJ1-6,TGTGCCAGCACAGATGGGGACACCAAAGGGTCACCCCTCCACTTT,CASTDGDTKGSPLHF
.,TRBV9,.,TRBJ2-3,TGTGCCAGCAGCGTAGGGCGGGAAACAGATACGCAGTATTTT,CASSVGRETDTQYF
.,TRBV4-3,.,TRBJ1-6,TGCGCCAGCAGCCAATCCCCGGGGACAAAGAATTCACCCCTCCACTTT,CASSQSPGTKNSPLHF
.,TRBV11-2,few,TRBJ1-1,TGTGCCAGCAGCAGACCGGACCCGGGGGCTGAAGCTTTCTTT,CASSRPDPGAEAFF
.,TRBV6-5,.,TRBJ2-7,TGTGCCAGCAGTTCTGCCAGGGTCGAGCAGTACTTC,CASSSARVEQYF
.,TRBV7-3,.,TRBJ2-7,TGTGCCAGCAGCTTTTTCGGCCAGGGGTCCTACGAGCAGTACTTC,CASSFFGQGSYEQYF
TRBD1,TRBV7-2,once,TRBJ1-1,TGTGCCAGCAGCAAAGGACAGGGGGTTTTCGGTGAAGCTTTCTTT,CASSKGQGVFGEAFF
.,TRBV5-4,.,TRBJ1-2,TGTGCCAGCAGCTTAGGAAACAGGGTAGACTATGGCTACACCTTC,CASSLGNRVDYGYTF
.,TRBV5-4,.,TRBJ2-1,TGTGCCAGCAGCAGCCTCAGGGACTACAATGAGCAGTTCTTC,CASSSLRDYNEQFF
TRBD1,TRBV19,few,TRBJ1-6,TGTGCCAGTAGTCTCCGGGACAGGCAGTCACCCCTCCACTTT,CASSLRDRQSPLHF
TRBD1,TRBV30,few,TRBJ1-3,TGTGCCTGGAGTACAGGGGAGGCTGGAAACACCATATATTTT,CAWSTGEAGNTIYF
.,TRBV5-1,.,TRBJ2-2,TGCGCCAGCAGCTTGGCGAGCACCGGGGAGCTGTTTTTT,CASSLASTGELFF
.,TRBV14,.,TRBJ2-1,TGTGCCAGCAGCCAAGAATTAGCCTACAATGAGCAGTTCTTC,CASSQELAYNEQFF
TRBD1,TRBV28,.,TRBJ1-2,TGTGCCAGCAGTCCTCCGGGACAGGGTCTAGGGAGCGGCTACACCTTC,CASSPPGQGLGSGYTF
.,TRBV14,.,TRBJ1-3,TGTGCCAGCAGCCAGGACACCTCTGGAAACACCATATATTTT,CASSQDTSGNTIYF
.,TRBV5-1,.,TRBJ2-3,TGCGCCAGCAGCTTGGATTTCGTGAGCACAGATACGCAGTATTTT,CASSLDFVSTDTQYF
.,TRBV11-2,.,TRBJ1-2,TGTGCCAGCAGCCTCACCGGCGGGGGGCTCTATGGCTACACCTTC,CASSLTGGGLYGYTF